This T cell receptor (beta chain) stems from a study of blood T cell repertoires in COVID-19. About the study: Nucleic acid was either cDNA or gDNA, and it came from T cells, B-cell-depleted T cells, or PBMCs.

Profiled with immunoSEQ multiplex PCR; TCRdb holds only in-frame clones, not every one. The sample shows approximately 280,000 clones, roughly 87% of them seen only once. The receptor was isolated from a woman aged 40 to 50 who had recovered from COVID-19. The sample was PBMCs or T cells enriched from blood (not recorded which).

The CDR3 nucleotides are TGTGCCAGCAGTGTTGGGGCGGGACTAACCTACGAGCAGTACTTC. Its protein product is CASSVGAGLTYEQYF. V gene TRBV2 combines with J gene TRBJ2-7, with TRBD2 matching over 7 bases. The CDR3 consists of 15 residues. Germline CDR1 reads SNHLY; CDR2 reads FYNNEI. J was trimmed by 2 bases and V by 4 bases; bases with no gene match: 8.